A selection of T cell receptor beta chains follows, all from one sample in a study of shared clonotypes between healthy human individuals. Profiled with immunoSEQ multiplex PCR; TCRdb holds only in-frame clones, not every one. The sample yields 2.5 million or so clones, 90% to 95% seen once. Material for sequencing was naive CD4+ T cells sorted from blood. Receptor source: a man between 18 and 29 years old in good health. CDR3s include the opening cysteine and the closing phenylalanine or tryptophan. A D gene is named only where the DNA matches it firmly. The size entry is marked missing in some rows and otherwise reads once, few, many or a size class.

d_gene	v_gene	abundance	j_gene	CDR3aa	CDR3nt
TRBD1	TRBV6-5	once	TRBJ2-1	CASSYGTGNEQFF	TGTGCCAGCAGTTACGGGACAGGCAATGAGCAGTTCTTC
.	TRBV5-4	.	TRBJ1-6	CASSLDLNSPLHF	TGTGCCAGCAGCTTGGACCTAAACTCACCCCTCCACTTT
TRBD1	TRBV7-2	.	TRBJ1-5	CASSLSTGDGQPQHF	TGTGCCAGCAGCTTAAGCACAGGGGATGGTCAGCCCCAGCATTTT
.	TRBV5-1	.	TRBJ1-5	CASSPEGNQPQHF	TGCGCCAGCAGCCCGGAGGGCAATCAGCCCCAGCATTTT
.	TRBV18	.	TRBJ1-4	CASSPGEGANEKLFF	TGTGCCAGCTCACCCGGCGAAGGGGCCAATGAAAAACTGTTTTTT
.	TRBV18	.	TRBJ1-3	CASSPPRLDSGNTIYF	TGTGCCAGCTCACCACCACGTCTTGACTCTGGAAACACCATATATTTT
.	TRBV29-1	.	TRBJ2-3	CSVEITVDTQYF	TGCAGCGTTGAAATTACGGTGGATACGCAGTATTTT
TRBD2	TRBV4-1	.	TRBJ2-3	CASSQDERRGASINTQYF	TGCGCCAGCAGCCAAGATGAACGGCGGGGGGCCTCTATAAATACGCAGTATTTT
TRBD1	TRBV25-1	.	TRBJ1-2	CASRGGQGNGYTF	TGTGCCAGCAGGGGGGGACAGGGAAATGGCTACACCTTC
TRBD2	TRBV11-1	.	TRBJ2-5	CASRPTSEETQYF	TGTGCCAGCAGACCTACTAGCGAAGAGACCCAGTACTTC
TRBD1	TRBV2	.	TRBJ1-5	CASRRGTGNSNQPQHF	TGTGCCAGCAGGAGGGGGACAGGGAATAGCAATCAGCCCCAGCATTTT
TRBD2	TRBV5-1	.	TRBJ2-3	CASRRSGSQTDTQYF	TGCGCCAGCAGACGAAGCGGGAGTCAGACAGATACGCAGTATTTT
.	TRBV5-4	.	TRBJ2-7	CASSVGGPGEQYF	TGTGCCAGCAGTGTGGGGGGGCCGGGGGAGCAGTACTTC
TRBD2	TRBV6-5	.	TRBJ2-1	CASSSRRRGGNEQFF	TGTGCCAGCAGTTCCCGTCGGCGGGGGGGGAATGAGCAGTTCTTC
.	TRBV4-1	once	TRBJ2-7	CASSRSEAGFYEQYF	TGCGCCAGCAGCCGCTCGGAGGCCGGTTTCTACGAGCAGTACTTC
.	TRBV4-1	.	TRBJ1-5	CASSQIGGDQPQHF	TGCGCCAGCAGCCAAATCGGAGGGGATCAGCCCCAGCATTTT
.	TRBV6-6	.	TRBJ2-6	CASSNGAAGANVLTF	TGTGCCAGCAGTAATGGGGCGGCTGGGGCCAACGTCCTGACTTTC
TRBD1	TRBV10-3	.	TRBJ2-6	CAISRPRRDRAGSGANVLTF	TGTGCCATCAGTCGGCCCCGCCGGGACAGGGCGGGCTCTGGGGCCAACGTCCTGACTTTC
TRBD1	TRBV19	.	TRBJ1-5	CASSPGGGRDQPQHF	TGTGCCAGTAGTCCAGGGGGCGGAAGGGATCAGCCCCAGCATTTT
TRBD1	TRBV10-1	.	TRBJ2-7	CASSGSDRGYEQYF	TGCGCCAGCAGTGGATCGGACAGGGGCTACGAGCAGTACTTC
.	TRBV28	.	TRBJ2-7	CASSSQGSGYNEQYF	TGTGCCAGCAGCTCCCAGGGGTCGGGTTACAACGAGCAGTACTTC
.	TRBV28	.	TRBJ2-7	CASNRGDPYLGAYEQYF	TGTGCCAGCAATCGCGGGGACCCCTATTTGGGAGCCTACGAGCAGTACTTC
.	TRBV11-2	.	TRBJ2-5	CASSLGSSVMETQYF	TGTGCCAGCAGCTTAGGGTCTAGCGTCATGGAGACCCAGTACTTC
.	TRBV9	.	TRBJ2-3	CASNSVSTDTQYF	TGTGCCAGCAACAGCGTTAGCACAGATACGCAGTATTTT
.	TRBV5-5	.	TRBJ1-4	CASSLAALEKLFF	TGTGCCAGCAGCTTGGCCGCGCTTGAAAAACTGTTTTTT
.	TRBV30	.	TRBJ2-7	CAWENSGRGYEQYF	TGTGCCTGGGAAAATTCGGGACGGGGCTACGAGCAGTACTTC
.	TRBV9	.	TRBJ1-1	CASSPFAGMNTEAFF	TGTGCCAGCAGTCCTTTCGCGGGAATGAACACTGAAGCTTTCTTT
.	TRBV6-1	.	TRBJ1-1	CASSVSGGNTEAFF	TGTGCCAGCAGTGTCTCCGGAGGGAACACTGAAGCTTTCTTT
TRBD1	TRBV12-5	.	TRBJ2-3	CASGLGKGTGNTDTQYF	TGTGCTAGTGGTTTGGGAAAAGGGACAGGTAACACAGATACGCAGTATTTT
TRBD2	TRBV19	once	TRBJ2-1	CASSPNHLAGAPGEQFF	TGTGCCAGTAGTCCGAATCATCTAGCGGGAGCGCCGGGAGAGCAGTTCTTC
TRBD1	TRBV5-1	.	TRBJ2-5	CASSLGGQGSETQYF	TGCGCCAGCAGCTTGGGGGGACAGGGGAGTGAGACCCAGTACTTC